These 5 T cell receptor beta chains were sequenced from one sample in a study of T cell responses to AZD1222 COVID-19 vaccine. The protocol was immunoSEQ multiplex PCR, while the TCRdb copy is restricted to in-frame clones and leaves out a portion. The data hold around 190,000 clones, with 85% to 90% observed a single time. The source material was peripheral blood, sampled on day 0 of AZD1222 vaccination. Receptors originate from an adult in good health.

This clone has a single count. The J gene is TRBJ2-1, the V gene TRBV7-2, with 9 nucleotides matching TRBD2. Germline V lookup: CDR1 SGHTA, CDR2 FQGNSA. V lost 0 bases and J lost 6; bases outside the gene matches: 3. This CDR3 comprises 15 residues. Written as DNA, the CDR3 is TGTGCCAGCAGCTTAGCGCGGGGGGGCCTCAATGAGCAGTTCTTC. Encoded protein: CASSLARGGLNEQFF.

Here the CDR3 DNA reads TGTGCCAGCAGCCCTCGGGGGGGAATGAACGAGCAGTACTTC. Translation gives CASSPRGGMNEQYF. The chain combines TRBV5-6 with TRBJ2-7; TRBD2 matches 8 bases. The CDR3 runs 14 residues. V was clipped by 4 bases and J by 5 bases; unmatched bases: 8. Germline assignment: CDR1 SGHDT and CDR2 YYEEEE.

The rearrangement uses TRBV6-5 and TRBJ2-5; D remains unclear. The ends were cut back, 5 bases at V and 4 bases at J, with 5 bases in the middle. Germline lookup yields CDR1 MNHEY and CDR2 SVGAGI. This CDR3 has 11 residues. CDR3 loop: CASSNRETQYF. The CDR3 DNA sequence: TGTGCCAGCAGTAATCGAGAGACCCAGTACTTC.

This clone showed up just a few times. The genes are TRBV7-9 and TRBJ1-3; D is unclear. From germline, CDR1 is SEHNR and CDR2 FQNEAQ (reference sequence). V shed 4 bases and J shed 0 bases, with 16 bases lying between them. This CDR3 has 17 residues. In DNA, the CDR3 is TGTGCCAGCAGCTCACTGTGGGCAGCCGCCTCTGGAAACACCATATATTTT. It specifies CASSSLWAAASGNTIYF.

This clone was counted between two and nine times. J is TRBJ1-1 and V is TRBV4-2; D not resolved. This CDR3 is built from 13 residues. Trimming stripped 1 base from V and 1 base from J, with 4 bases between. Germline V gene data show CDR1 as LGHNA and CDR2 as YNFKEQ. DNA for the CDR3: TGTGCCAGCAGCCAAGTGGGGAACACTGAAGCTTTCTTT. Translated, it gives CASSQVGNTEAFF.